The clone carrying this T cell receptor beta chain came up many times. Its antigen is as yet unknown. This specimen belongs to a study of T cells in Graves' hyperthyroidism and ophthalmopathy. Study-level findings and limits: Stable hyperthyroidism was separated from ophthalmopathy by a model based on 13 V-J features.

No progression to ophthalmopathy during 18 months of follow-up defined stable disease. PBMCs were derived from around 10 ml fresh peripheral blood. The CDR3 totals 14 residues. Germline CDR1 reads SGHVS; CDR2 reads FQNEAQ. V was trimmed by 6 bases and J by 6 bases, leaving 17 bases between them. Template material for amplifying TCR beta CDR3 regions consisted of RNA transcripts. First-round RT-PCR with HTBI primers amplified the TCR CDR3 region. Each CDR3 protein is one row after TCRdb ran MiXCR on the multiplex PCR reads. The sample carries hundreds of thousands of distinct CDR3 sequences, around 15% recorded once.

The gene calls are TRBV7-8 and TRBJ1-2; D is possibly TRBD1 (5 bases). This receptor was taken from a woman under 30 with Graves' hyperthyroidism. Material: blood. This chain's CDR3 is CASRPRSGLNGYTF. The CDR3 DNA sequence: TGTGCCAGCAGACCTCGCTCAGGGTTAAATGGCTACACCTTC.